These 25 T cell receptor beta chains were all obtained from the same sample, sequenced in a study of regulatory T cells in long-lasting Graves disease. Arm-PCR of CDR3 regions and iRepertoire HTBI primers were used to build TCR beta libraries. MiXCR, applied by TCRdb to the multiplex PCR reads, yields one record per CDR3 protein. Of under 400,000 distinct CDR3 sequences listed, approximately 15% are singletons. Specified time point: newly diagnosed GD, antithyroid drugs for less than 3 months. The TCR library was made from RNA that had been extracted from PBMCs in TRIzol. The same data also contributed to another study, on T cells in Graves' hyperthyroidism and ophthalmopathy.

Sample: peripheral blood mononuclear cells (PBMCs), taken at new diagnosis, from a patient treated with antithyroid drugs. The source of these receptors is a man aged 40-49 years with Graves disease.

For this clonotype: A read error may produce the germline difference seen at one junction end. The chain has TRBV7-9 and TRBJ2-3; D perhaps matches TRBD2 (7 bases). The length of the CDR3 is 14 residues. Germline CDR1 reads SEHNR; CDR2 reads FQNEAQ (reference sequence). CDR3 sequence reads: CASSLGGAIDTQYF. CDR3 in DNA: TGCGCCAGCAGCTTAGGGGGGGCCATAGATACGCAGTATTTT.

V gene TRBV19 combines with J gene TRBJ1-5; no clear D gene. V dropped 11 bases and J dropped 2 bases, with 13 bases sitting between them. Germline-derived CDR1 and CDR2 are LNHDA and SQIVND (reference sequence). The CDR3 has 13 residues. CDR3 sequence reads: CAALRAGNQPQHF. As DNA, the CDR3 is TGTGCCGCCCTGAGGGCCGGCAATCAGCCCCAGCATTTT.

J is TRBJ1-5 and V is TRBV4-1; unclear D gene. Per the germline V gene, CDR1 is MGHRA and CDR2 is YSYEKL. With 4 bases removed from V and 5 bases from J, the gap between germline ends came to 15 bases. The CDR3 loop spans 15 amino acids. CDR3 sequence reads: CASSLEGLGDQPQHF. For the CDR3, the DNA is TGCGCCAGCAGCCTAGAAGGGCTTGGCGATCAGCCCCAGCATTTT.

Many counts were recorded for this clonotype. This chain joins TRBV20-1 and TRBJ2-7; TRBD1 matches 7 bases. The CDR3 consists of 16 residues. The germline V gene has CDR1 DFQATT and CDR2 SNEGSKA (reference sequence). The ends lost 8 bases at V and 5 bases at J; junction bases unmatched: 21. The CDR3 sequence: CSPNARGQSQGHEQYF. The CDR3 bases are TGCAGTCCGAATGCAAGGGGGCAGTCACAGGGACACGAGCAGTACTTC.

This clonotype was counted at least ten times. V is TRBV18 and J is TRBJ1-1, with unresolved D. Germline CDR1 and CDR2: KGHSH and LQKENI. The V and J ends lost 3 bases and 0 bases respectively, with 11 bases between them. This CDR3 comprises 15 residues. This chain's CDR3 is CASSPTRSVNTEAFF. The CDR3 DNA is TGTGCCAGCTCACCTACCCGATCCGTGAACACTGAAGCTTTCTTT.

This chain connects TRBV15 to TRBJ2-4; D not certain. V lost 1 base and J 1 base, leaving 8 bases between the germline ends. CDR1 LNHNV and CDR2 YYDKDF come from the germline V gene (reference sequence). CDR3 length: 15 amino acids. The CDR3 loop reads CATSRVYEAKNIQYF. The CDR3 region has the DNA TGTGCCACCAGCAGAGTCTATGAGGCCAAAAACATTCAGTACTTC.

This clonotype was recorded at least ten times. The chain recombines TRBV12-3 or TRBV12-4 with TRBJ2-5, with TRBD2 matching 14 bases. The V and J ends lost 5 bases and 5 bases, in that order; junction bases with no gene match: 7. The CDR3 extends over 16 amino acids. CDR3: CASSRLAGGLVETQYF. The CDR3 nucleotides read TGTGCCAGCAGTCGACTAGCGGGGGGGTTGGTGGAGACCCAGTACTTC.

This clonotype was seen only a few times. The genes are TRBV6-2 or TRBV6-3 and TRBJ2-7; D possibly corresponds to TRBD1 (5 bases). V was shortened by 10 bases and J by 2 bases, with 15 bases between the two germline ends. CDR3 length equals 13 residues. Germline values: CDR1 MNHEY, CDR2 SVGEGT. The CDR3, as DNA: TGTGCCACACAGGATTTAAACACCTACGAGCAGTACTTC. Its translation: CATQDLNTYEQYF.

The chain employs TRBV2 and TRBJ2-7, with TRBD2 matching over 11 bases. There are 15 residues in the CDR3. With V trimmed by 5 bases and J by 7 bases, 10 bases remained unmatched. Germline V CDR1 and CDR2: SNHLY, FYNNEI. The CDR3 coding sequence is TGTGCCAGCAGTCTACGACTAGCGGGGCCGGGGGAGCAGTACTTC. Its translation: CASSLRLAGPGEQYF.

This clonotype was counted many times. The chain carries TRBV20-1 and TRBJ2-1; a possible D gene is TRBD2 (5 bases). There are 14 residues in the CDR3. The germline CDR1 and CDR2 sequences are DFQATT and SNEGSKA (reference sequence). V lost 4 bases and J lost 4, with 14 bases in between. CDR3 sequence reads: CSATIRTAYNEQFF. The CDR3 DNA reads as TGCAGTGCTACCATTCGGACTGCTTACAATGAGCAGTTCTTC.

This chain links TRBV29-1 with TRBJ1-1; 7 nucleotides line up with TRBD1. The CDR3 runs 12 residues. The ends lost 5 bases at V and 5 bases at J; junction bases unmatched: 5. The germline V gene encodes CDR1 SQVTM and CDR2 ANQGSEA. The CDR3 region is CSVHRGGTEAFF. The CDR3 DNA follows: TGCAGCGTTCACAGGGGCGGGACTGAAGCTTTCTTT.

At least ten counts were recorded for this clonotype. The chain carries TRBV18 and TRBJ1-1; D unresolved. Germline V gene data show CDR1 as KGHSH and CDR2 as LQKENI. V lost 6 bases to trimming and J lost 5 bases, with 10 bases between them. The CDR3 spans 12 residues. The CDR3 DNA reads TGTGCCAGCTCCAGCCAAAGAACTGAAGCTTTCTTT. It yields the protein CASSSQRTEAFF.

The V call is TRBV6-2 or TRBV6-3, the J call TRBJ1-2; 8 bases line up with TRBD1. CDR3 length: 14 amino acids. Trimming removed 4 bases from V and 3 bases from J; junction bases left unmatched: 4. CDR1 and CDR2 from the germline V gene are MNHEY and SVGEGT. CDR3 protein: CASSWTGFYYGYTF. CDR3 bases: TGTGCCAGCAGTTGGACAGGGTTTTACTATGGCTACACCTTC.

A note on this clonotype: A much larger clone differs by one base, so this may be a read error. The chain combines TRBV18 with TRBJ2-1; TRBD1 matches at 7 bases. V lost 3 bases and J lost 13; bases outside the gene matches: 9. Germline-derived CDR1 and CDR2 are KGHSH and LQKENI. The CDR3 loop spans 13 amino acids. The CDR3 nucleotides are TGTGCCAGCTCACCGCATGGAACAGGGGAACAGTTCTTC. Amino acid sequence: CASSPHGTGEQFF.

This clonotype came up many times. CDR3 in amino acids: CASSLEANYGYTF. The CDR3 nucleotides are TGTGCCAGCAGCTTGGAAGCTAACTATGGCTACACCTTC. The chain joins TRBV28 to TRBJ1-2; no clear D gene. This CDR3 is 13 amino acids long. The germline V gene encodes CDR1 MDHEN and CDR2 SYDVKM. V lost 6 bases to trimming and J lost 0 bases, with 8 bases between them.

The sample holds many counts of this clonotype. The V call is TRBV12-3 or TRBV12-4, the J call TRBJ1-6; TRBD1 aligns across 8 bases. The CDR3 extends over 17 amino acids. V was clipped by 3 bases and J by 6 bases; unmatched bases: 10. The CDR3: CASSLGGSRGPNSPLHF. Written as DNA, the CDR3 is TGTGCCAGCAGTTTGGGGGGATCCAGGGGGCCTAATTCACCCCTCCACTTT.

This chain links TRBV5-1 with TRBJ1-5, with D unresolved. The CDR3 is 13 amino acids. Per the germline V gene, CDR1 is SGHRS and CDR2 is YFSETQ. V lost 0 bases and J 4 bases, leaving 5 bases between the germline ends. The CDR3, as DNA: TGCGCCAGCAGCTTGGTACCTAATCAGCCCCAGCATTTT. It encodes CASSLVPNQPQHF.

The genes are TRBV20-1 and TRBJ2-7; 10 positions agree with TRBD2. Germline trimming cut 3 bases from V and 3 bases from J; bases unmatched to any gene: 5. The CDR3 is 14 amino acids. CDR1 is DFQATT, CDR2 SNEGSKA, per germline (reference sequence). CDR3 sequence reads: CSARGPSGSYEQYF. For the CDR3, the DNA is TGCAGTGCTAGGGGTCCTAGCGGGAGCTACGAGCAGTACTTC.

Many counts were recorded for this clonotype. DNA for the CDR3: TGTGCCAGCAGCGTAGACATCCGAGGGACTGAAGCTTTCTTT. Amino acid sequence: CASSVDIRGTEAFF. This chain links TRBV9 with TRBJ1-1; D is undetermined. There are 14 residues in the CDR3. CDR1 is SGDLS and CDR2 is YYNGEE in the germline V gene. V lost 0 bases, J lost 5 bases, and 11 bases lay in between.

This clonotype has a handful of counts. The CDR3 here is CASSSQGNGYNEQFF. The CDR3 DNA sequence: TGTGCCAGCAGTTCACAGGGGAACGGGTACAATGAGCAGTTCTTC. The chain links TRBV7-8 to TRBJ2-1; 7 bases agree with TRBD1. The CDR3 sequence is 15 residues long. Germline CDR1 is SGHVS and CDR2 is FQNEAQ. After removal of 6 bases from V and 4 bases from J, the junction contained 9 bases not matched to a gene.

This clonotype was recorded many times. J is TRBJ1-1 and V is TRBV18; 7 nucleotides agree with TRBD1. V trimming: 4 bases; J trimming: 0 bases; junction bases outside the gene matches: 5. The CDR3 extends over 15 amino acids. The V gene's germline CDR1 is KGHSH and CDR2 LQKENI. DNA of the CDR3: TGTGCCAGCTCACGAGGGACAGCACTGAACACTGAAGCTTTCTTT. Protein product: CASSRGTALNTEAFF.

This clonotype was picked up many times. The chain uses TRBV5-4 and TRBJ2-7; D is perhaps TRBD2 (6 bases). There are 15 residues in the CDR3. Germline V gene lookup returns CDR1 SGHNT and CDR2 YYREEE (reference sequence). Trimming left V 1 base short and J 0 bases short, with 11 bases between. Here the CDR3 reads CASSLQSGGSYEQYF. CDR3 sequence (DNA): TGTGCCAGCAGCTTGCAGTCCGGGGGCTCCTACGAGCAGTACTTC.

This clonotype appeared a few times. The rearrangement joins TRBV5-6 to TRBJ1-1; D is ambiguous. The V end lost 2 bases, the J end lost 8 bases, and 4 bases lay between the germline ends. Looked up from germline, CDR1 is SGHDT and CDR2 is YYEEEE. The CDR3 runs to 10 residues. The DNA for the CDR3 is TGTGCCAGCAGCTTCAGGGAAGCTTTCTTT. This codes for CASSFREAFF.

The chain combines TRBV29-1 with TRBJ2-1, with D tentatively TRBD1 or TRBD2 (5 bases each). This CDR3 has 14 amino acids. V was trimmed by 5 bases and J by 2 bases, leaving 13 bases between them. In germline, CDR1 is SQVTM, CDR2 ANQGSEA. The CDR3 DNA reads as TGCAGCGTTAAGAGGGGATTTGCCTACAATGAGCAGTTCTTC. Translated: CSVKRGFAYNEQFF.

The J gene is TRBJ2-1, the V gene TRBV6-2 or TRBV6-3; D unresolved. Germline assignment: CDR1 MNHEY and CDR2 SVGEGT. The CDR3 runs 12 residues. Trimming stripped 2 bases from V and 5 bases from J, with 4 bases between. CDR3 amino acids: CASSYINNEQFF. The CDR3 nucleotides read TGTGCCAGCAGTTACATCAACAATGAGCAGTTCTTC.